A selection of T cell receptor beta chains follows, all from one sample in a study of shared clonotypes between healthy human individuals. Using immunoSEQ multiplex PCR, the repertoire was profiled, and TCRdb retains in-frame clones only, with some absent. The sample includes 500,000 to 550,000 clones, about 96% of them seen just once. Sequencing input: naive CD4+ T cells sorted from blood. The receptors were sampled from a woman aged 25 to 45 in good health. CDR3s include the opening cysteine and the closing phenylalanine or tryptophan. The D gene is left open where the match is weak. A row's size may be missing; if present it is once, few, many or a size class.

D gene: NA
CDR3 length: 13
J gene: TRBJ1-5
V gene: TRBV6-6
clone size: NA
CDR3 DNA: TGTGCCAGCAGTCGATCAGGGGAGCAGCCCCAGCATTTT
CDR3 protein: CASSRSGEQPQHF

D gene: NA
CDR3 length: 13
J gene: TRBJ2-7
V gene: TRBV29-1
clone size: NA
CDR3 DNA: TGCAGCGTTGCGCGAGACCCCTCTTCCGAGCAGTACTTC
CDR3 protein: CSVARDPSSEQYF

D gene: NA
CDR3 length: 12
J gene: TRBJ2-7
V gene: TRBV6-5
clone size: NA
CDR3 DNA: TGTGCCAGCAGCCGGGACATTCACGAGCAGTACTTC
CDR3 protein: CASSRDIHEQYF

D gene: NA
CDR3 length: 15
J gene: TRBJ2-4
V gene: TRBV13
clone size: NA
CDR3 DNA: TGTGCCAGCACCAATCTGGCGAAATTGGGGAACATTCAGTACTTC
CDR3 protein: CASTNLAKLGNIQYF

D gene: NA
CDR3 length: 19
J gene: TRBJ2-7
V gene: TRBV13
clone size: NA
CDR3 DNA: TGTGCCAGCAGCTTAATCGATAGGGGTCCGAATACGGGCCCCTACGAGCAGTACTTC
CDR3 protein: CASSLIDRGPNTGPYEQYF

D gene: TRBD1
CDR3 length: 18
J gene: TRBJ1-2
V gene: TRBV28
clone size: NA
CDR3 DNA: TGTGCCAGCAGACATCTCCCGGGACAGCCCCACCCCAACTATGGCTACACCTTC
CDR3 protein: CASRHLPGQPHPNYGYTF

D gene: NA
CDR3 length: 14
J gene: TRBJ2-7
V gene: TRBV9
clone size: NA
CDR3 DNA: TGTGCCAGCAGCGTAACTTCAAGCTCCAACGAGCAGTACTTC
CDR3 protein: CASSVTSSSNEQYF

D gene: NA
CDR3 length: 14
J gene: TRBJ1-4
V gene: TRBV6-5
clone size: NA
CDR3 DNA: TGTGCCAGCAGTTACATACGGGGGGCTGAAAAACTGTTTTTT
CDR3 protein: CASSYIRGAEKLFF

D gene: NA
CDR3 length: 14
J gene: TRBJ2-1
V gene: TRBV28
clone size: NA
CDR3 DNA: TGTGCCAGCAGTTTAGGCGGCTCCTACAATGAGCAGTTCTTC
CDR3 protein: CASSLGGSYNEQFF

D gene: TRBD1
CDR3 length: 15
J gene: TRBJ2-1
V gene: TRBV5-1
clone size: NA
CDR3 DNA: TGCGCCAGCAGCAACCGGGACAGGGCCCCCTATGAGCAGTTCTTC
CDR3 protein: CASSNRDRAPYEQFF

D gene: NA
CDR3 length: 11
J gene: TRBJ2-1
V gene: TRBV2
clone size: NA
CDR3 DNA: TGTGCCAGCAGGGAAGGGGGAGAGCAGTTCTTC
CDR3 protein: CASREGGEQFF

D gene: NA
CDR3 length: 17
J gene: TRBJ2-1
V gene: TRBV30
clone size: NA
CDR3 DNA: TGTGCCTGGAGTCGGGTTAAAAGTGATATTTCTAACAATGAGCAGTTCTTC
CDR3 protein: CAWSRVKSDISNNEQFF

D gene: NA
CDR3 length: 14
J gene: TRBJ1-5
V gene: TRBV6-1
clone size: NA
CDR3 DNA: TGTGCCAGCAGTGACAGGGCAAGCAATCAGCCCCAGCATTTT
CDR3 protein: CASSDRASNQPQHF

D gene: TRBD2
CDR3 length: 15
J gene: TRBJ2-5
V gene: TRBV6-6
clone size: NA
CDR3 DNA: TGTGCCAGCAGGCGCGGAGCGGGAGGTGCCGAGACCCAGTACTTC
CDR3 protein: CASRRGAGGAETQYF

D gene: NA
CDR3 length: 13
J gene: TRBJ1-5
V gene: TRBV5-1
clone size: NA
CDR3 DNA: TGCGCCAGCGTAGGGGTAGGGGGTCAGCCCCAGCATTTT
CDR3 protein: CASVGVGGQPQHF

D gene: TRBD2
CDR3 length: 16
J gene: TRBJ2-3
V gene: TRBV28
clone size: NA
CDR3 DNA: TGTGCCAGCAGTTTTTCACTAGCGGGCAGCACAGATACGCAGTATTTT
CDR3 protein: CASSFSLAGSTDTQYF

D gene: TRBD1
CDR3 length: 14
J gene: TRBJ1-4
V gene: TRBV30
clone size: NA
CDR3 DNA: TGTGCCTGGAGTCTGGGACAGGGGGGAGAAAAACTGTTTTTT
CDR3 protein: CAWSLGQGGEKLFF

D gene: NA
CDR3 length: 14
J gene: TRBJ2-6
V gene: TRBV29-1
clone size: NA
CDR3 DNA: TGCAGCGTTGAACTCAGCTCTGGGGCCAACGTCCTGACTTTC
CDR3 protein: CSVELSSGANVLTF

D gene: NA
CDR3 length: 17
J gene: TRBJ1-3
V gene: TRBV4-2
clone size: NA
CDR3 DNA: TGTGCCAGCAGCCAGGGGGATTGGGGGCTGAGTGGAAACACCATATATTTT
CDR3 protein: CASSQGDWGLSGNTIYF

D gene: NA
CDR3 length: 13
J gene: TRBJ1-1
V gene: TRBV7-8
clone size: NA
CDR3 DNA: TGTGCCAGCAGCTTTCTAGAGAACACTGAAGCTTTCTTT
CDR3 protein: CASSFLENTEAFF

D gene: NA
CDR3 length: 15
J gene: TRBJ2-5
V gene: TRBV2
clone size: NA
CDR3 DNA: TGTGCCAGCAGTGCCTACAGGAGGGTGGCGGAGACCCAGTACTTC
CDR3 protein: CASSAYRRVAETQYF

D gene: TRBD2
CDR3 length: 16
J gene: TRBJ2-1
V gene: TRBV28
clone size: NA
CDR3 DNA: TGTGCCAGCAGTTTAGGCGGACTAGCGGGGGACAATGAGCAGTTCTTC
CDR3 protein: CASSLGGLAGDNEQFF

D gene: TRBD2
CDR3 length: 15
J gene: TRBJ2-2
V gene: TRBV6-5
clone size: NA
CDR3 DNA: TGTGCCAGCAGACCGACTAGCGGGAACACCGGGGAGCTGTTTTTT
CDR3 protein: CASRPTSGNTGELFF

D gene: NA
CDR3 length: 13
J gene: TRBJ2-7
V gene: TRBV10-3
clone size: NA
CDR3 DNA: TGTGCCATCAGTGAGTCAGGGCCCGTCAAGCAGTACTTC
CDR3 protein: CAISESGPVKQYF

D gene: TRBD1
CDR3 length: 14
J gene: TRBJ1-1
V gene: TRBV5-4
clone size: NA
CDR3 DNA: TGTGCCAGCAGCTTAGACAGGGGGGTCACTGAAGCTTTCTTT
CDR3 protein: CASSLDRGVTEAFF

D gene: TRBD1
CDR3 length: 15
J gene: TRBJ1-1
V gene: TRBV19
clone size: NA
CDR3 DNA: TGTGCCAGTAGTCCCTACAGGGGGCGCGTCACTGAAGCTTTCTTT
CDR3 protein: CASSPYRGRVTEAFF

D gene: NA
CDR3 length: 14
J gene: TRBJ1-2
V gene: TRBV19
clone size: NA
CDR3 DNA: TGTGCCAGTAGTATCTTCCGGACAGAATATGGCTACACCTTC
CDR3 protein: CASSIFRTEYGYTF

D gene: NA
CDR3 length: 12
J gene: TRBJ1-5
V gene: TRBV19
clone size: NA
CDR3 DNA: TGTGCCAGTACAGGGAAAGGGCAGCCCCAGCATTTT
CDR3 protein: CASTGKGQPQHF

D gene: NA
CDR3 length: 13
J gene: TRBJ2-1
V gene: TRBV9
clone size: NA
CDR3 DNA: TGTGCCAGCAGCCGACAGCTTTACAATGAGCAGTTCTTC
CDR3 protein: CASSRQLYNEQFF

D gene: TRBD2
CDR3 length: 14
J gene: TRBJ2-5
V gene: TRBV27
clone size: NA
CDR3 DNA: TGTGCCAGCAGTTCCTTAGCGGGACAAGAGACCCAGTACTTC
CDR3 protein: CASSSLAGQETQYF

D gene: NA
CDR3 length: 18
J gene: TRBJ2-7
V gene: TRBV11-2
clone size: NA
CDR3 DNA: TGTGCCAGCAGCTTAGATAGGTCGGACCGATCCTCTTCCTACGAGCAGTACTTC
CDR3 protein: CASSLDRSDRSSSYEQYF

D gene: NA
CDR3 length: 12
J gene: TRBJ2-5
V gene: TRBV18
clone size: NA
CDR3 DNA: TGTGCCAGCTCCCCGCCGGGAGAGACCCAGTACTTC
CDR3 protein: CASSPPGETQYF

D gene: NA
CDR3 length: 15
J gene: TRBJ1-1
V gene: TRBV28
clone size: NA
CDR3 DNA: TGTGCCAGCAGTTTAGTCCGGCCCATGAACACTGAAGCTTTCTTT
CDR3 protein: CASSLVRPMNTEAFF

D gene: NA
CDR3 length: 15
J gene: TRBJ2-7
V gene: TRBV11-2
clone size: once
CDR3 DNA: TGTGCCAGCAGCTTTCGACCGGGCCGTTACTACGAGCAGTACTTC
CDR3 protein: CASSFRPGRYYEQYF

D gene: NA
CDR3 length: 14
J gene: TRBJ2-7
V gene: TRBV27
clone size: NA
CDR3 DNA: TGTGCCAGCAGTTTATGGGACGCAGCCTACGAGCAGTACTTC
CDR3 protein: CASSLWDAAYEQYF

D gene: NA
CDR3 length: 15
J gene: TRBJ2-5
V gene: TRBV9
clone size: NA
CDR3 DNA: TGTGCCAGCAGCGTCCAAACAGGGACCCAAGAGACCCAGTACTTC
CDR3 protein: CASSVQTGTQETQYF

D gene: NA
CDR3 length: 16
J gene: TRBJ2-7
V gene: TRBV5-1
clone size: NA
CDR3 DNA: TGCGCCAGCAGCTTAACTGGACTCTTCAGCTCCTACGAGCAGTACTTC
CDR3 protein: CASSLTGLFSSYEQYF

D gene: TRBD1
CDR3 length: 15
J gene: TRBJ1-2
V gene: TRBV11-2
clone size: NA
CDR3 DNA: TGTGCCAGCAGCTTACGGACAGGCGGCCTCGGGGGCTACACCTTC
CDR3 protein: CASSLRTGGLGGYTF

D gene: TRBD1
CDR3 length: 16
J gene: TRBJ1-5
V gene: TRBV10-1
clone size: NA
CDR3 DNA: TGCGCCAGCAGCTGGGACAGAGGCTATAGCAATCAGCCCCAGCATTTT
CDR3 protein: CASSWDRGYSNQPQHF

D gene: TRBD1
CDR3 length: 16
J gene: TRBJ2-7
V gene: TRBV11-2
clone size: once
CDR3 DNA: TGTGCCAGCAGCTTGGAAGCCGGGACAGGCTCCTACGAGCAGTACTTC
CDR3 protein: CASSLEAGTGSYEQYF

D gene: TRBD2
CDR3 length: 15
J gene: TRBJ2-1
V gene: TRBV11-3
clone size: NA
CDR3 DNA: TGTGCCAGCAGCTCGAGGGCTAGCGGGAGGGGGGAGCAGTTCTTC
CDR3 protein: CASSSRASGRGEQFF

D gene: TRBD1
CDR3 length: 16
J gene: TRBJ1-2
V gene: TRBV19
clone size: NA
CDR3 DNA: TGTGCCAGTAGTGTGACATCCGGGACAGGGGTGTATGGCTACACCTTC
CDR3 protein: CASSVTSGTGVYGYTF

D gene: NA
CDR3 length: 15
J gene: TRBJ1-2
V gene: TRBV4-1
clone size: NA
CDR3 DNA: TGCGCCAGCTCCGGCATTCGGACGAAAAACTATGGCTACACCTTC
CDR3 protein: CASSGIRTKNYGYTF

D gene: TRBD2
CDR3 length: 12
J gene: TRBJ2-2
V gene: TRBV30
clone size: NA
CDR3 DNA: TGTGCCTGGACTAGCGGGAGAGGGGAGCTGTTTTTT
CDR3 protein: CAWTSGRGELFF

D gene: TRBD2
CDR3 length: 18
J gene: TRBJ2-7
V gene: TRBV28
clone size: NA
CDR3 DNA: TGTGCCAGCAGTTTATGGACCCAGACTAGCGGGAGGGCTTACGAGCAGTACTTC
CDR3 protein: CASSLWTQTSGRAYEQYF

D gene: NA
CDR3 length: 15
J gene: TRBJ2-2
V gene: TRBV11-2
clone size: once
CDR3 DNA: TGTGCCAGCACCTCAGGCTTAGGGAACACCGGGGAGCTGTTTTTT
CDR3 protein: CASTSGLGNTGELFF

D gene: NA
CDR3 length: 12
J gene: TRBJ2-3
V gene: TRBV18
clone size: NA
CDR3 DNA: TGTGCCAGCTCCCGGGCCACAGATACGCAGTATTTT
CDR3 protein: CASSRATDTQYF

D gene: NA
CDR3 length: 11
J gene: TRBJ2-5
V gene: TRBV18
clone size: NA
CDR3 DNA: TGTGCCAGCTCCCCTCAAGAGACCCAGTACTTC
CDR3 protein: CASSPQETQYF

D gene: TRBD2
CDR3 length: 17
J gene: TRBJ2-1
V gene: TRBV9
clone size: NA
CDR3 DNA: TGTGCCAGCAGCGTAGGAAGCAGCGGGAGGGCGGGTAATGAGCAGTTCTTC
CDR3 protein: CASSVGSSGRAGNEQFF

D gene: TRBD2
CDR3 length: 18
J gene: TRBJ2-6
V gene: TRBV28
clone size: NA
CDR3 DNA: TGTGCCAGCAGTTCCCCCCTACTAGCGAACCCTGGGGCCAACGTCCTGACTTTC
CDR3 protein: CASSSPLLANPGANVLTF

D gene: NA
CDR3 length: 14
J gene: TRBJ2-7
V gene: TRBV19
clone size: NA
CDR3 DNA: TGTGCCAGTAGTATGGGGGCCATTGCCTACGAGCAGTACTTC
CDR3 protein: CASSMGAIAYEQYF

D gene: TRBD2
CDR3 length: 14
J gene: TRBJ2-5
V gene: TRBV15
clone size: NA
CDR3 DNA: TGTGCCACCAGCAAGCTAGCGGGAGATGAGACCCAGTACTTC
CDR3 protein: CATSKLAGDETQYF